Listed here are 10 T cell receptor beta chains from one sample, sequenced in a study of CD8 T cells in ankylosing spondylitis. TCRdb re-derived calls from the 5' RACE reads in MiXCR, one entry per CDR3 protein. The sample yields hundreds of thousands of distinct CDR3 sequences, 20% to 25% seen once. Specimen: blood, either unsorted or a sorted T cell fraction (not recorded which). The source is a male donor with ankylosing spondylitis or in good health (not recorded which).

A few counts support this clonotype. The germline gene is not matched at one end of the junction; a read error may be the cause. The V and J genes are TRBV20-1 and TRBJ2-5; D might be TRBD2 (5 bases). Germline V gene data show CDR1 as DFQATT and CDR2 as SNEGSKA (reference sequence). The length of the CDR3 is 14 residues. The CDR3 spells CSAPHQRRQGTQYF. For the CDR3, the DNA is TGCAGTGCTCCCCACCAAAGGAGGCAAGGGACCCAGTACTTC.

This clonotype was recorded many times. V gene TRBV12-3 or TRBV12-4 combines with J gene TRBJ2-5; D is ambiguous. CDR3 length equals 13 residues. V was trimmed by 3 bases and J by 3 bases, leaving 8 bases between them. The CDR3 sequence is CASSLLGKETQYF. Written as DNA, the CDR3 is TGTGCCAGCAGTTTGTTAGGGAAAGAGACCCAGTACTTC.

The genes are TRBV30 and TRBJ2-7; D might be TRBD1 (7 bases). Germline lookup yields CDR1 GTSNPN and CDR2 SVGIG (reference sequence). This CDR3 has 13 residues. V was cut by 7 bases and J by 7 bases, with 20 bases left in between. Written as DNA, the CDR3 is TGTGCCTTACGCGGGACAGCCCCCCAGGAGCAGTACTTC. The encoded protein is CALRGTAPQEQYF.

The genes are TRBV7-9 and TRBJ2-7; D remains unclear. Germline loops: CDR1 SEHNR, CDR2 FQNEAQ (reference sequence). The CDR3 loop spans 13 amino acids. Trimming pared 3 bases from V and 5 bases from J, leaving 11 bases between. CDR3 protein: CASSFYPSDEQYF. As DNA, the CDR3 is TGTGCCAGCAGCTTCTACCCATCTGACGAGCAGTACTTC.

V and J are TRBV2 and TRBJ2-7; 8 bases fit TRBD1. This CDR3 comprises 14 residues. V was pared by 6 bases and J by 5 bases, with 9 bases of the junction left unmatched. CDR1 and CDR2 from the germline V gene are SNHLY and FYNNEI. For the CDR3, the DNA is TGTGCCAGCAGACCCGGGACAGGTACGCACGAGCAGTACTTC. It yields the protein CASRPGTGTHEQYF.

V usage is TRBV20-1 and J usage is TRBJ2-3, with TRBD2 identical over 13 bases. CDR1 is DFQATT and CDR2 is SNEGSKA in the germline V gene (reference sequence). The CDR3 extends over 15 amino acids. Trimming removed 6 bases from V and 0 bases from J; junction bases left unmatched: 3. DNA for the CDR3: TGCAGTGCCACACTAGCGGGGGGGAGCACAGATACGCAGTATTTT. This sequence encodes CSATLAGGSTDTQYF.

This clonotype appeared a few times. The CDR3 region is CASSWSGPTYNEQFF. In DNA form, the CDR3 reads TGTGCCAGCAGTTGGTCAGGCCCCACCTACAATGAGCAGTTCTTC. J is TRBJ2-1 and V is TRBV27; no firm D call. The germline gives CDR1 MNHEY, CDR2 SMNVEV (reference sequence). Trimming took off 4 bases at V and 2 bases at J, with 12 bases between the two ends. This CDR3 region has 15 residues.

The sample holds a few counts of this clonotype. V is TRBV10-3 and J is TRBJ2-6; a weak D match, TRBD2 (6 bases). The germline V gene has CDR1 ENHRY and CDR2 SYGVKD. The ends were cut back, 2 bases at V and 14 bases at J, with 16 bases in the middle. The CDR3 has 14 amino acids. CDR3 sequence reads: CAISEDLGLPFLTF. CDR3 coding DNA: TGTGCCATCAGTGAGGACCTGGGACTCCCTTTCCTGACTTTC.

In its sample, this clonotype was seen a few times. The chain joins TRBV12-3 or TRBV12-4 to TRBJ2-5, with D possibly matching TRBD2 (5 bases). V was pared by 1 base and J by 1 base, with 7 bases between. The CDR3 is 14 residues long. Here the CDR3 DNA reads TGTGCCAGCAGTTTAGTTACTAGCCAAGAGACCCAGTACTTC. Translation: CASSLVTSQETQYF.

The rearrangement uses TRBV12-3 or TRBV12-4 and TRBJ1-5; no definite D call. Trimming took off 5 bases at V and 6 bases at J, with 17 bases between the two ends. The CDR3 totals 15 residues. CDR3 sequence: CASSRSGWEAQPQHF. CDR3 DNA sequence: TGTGCCAGCAGTCGGTCCGGATGGGAGGCTCAGCCCCAGCATTTT.